The T cell receptor beta chain described here comes from a study of blood T cell repertoires in COVID-19. Original processing notes: Quantification of nucleated cells was approximated via reference gene primer amplification. Generated by immunoSEQ multiplex PCR, the TCRdb table keeps only in-frame clones and is missing some. That table gives V, J and clone size, and the DNA gave D and trimming. Of more than 70,000 clones listed, 70% to 80% are singletons. The CDR3 is made up of 16 amino acids. V was trimmed by 0 bases and J by 7 bases, leaving 14 bases between them. Germline V lookup: CDR1 SGHNT, CDR2 YYREEE (reference sequence).

The sequenced sample was peripheral blood. The receptor comes from a human donor in a cohort sampled during active COVID-19. The rearrangement joins TRBV5-4 to TRBJ1-6; the D is unclear. The CDR3 nucleotides read TGTGCCAGCAGCTTGGCCCCCGTGGCGGAAAATTCACCCCTCCACTTT. Amino acid sequence: CASSLAPVAENSPLHF.